The present T cell receptor beta chain was sequenced within a study of blood T cell repertoires in COVID-19. Germline CDR1 reads MNHEY; CDR2 reads SVGAGI. The CDR3 is made up of 14 amino acids. Trimming removed 2 bases at V and 5 bases at J, with 12 bases between. As handled by the study authors: Reference gene primer amplification yielded estimated nucleated cell counts. This table comes from immunoSEQ multiplex PCR, and its TCRdb copy is limited to in-frame clones, with some not included. The DNA was the basis for D and trimming; V, J and clone size are from that table. The data contain about 170,000 clones, over 70% of them singletons.

Sequencing was carried out using peripheral blood. The sequence was collected from an older man with acute or convalescent COVID-19. J is TRBJ1-1 and V is TRBV6-5; possibly TRBD1 for D (5 bases). The CDR3 DNA is TGTGCCAGCAGTTACGGGGTTACAGGAACTGAAGCTTTCTTT. This sequence encodes CASSYGVTGTEAFF.